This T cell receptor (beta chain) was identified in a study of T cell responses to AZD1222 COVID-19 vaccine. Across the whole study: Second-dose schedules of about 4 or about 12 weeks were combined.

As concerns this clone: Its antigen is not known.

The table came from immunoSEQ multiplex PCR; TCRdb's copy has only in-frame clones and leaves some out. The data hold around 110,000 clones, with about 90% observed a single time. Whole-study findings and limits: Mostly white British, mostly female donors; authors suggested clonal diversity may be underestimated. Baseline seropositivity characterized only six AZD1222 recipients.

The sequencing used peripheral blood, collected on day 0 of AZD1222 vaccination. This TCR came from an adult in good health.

The CDR3 is CASSGDRALYEQYF. The CDR3 bases are TGTGCCAGCAGCGGGGACCGAGCCCTATACGAGCAGTACTTC. V is TRBV5-4 and J is TRBJ2-7, with D possibly being TRBD1 or TRBD2 (5 bases each). V shed 4 bases and J shed 4 bases, with 15 bases lying between them. The CDR3 extends over 14 amino acids. Germline lookup yields CDR1 SGHNT and CDR2 YYREEE (reference sequence). The full variable domain, its missing parts supplied by reference TRBV5-4 and TRBJ2-7, is ETGVTQSPTHLIKTRGQQVTLRCSSQSGHNTVSWYQQALGQGPQFIFQYYREEENGRGNFPPRFSGLQFPNYSSELNVNALELDDSALYLCASSGDRALYEQYFGPGTRLTVT.